Below are 25 T cell receptor beta chains sequenced from a single sample in a study of beta chain features in type 1 diabetes. The whole isolated RNA underwent reverse transcription, so sequencing captured expressed TCRB transcripts. Method: immunoSEQ multiplex PCR; TCRdb's copy keeps in-frame clones and lacks some. The sample lists 160,000 or so clones, less than 9.5% occurring once. The specimen was central memory CD4+ T cells from blood. The receptors here all came from a woman under 30 in good health.

This clone has more than one count but fewer than ten. This sequence joins TRBV7-9 and TRBJ2-3, with D possibly TRBD1 on 5 matching bases. CDR3 length: 16 residues. From germline, CDR1 is SEHNR and CDR2 FQNEAQ (reference sequence). Trimming took 0 bases from V and 6 from J, leaving 16 bases between them. The CDR3 region is CASSLALGDPGDTQYF. The CDR3 coding sequence is TGTGCCAGCAGCTTAGCGCTCGGAGACCCAGGGGATACGCAGTATTTT.

The chain carries TRBV5-1 and TRBJ2-1; 7 bases map to TRBD2. Germline-derived CDR1 and CDR2 are SGHRS and YFSETQ. This CDR3 is 16 amino acids long. Trimming at V came to 1 base and at J to 3 bases, leaving 7 bases not matched to a gene. CDR3 residues: CASSLTAGAFYNEQFF. The DNA for the CDR3 is TGCGCCAGCAGCTTGACCGCGGGAGCCTTCTACAATGAGCAGTTCTTC.

This clone was seen a handful of times. The chain recombines TRBV2 with TRBJ2-2; weak D call: TRBD1 (6 bases). From germline, CDR1 is SNHLY and CDR2 FYNNEI. This CDR3 region has 14 residues. V gave up 4 bases and J gave up 1 base, with 7 bases separating them. The chain's CDR3 is CASSVRGNTGELFF. Written as DNA, the CDR3 is TGTGCCAGCAGTGTCAGGGGGAACACCGGGGAGCTGTTTTTT.

V gene TRBV4-2 combines with J gene TRBJ2-1; 9 nucleotides agree with TRBD2. The CDR3 loop spans 16 amino acids. Germline assignment: CDR1 LGHNA and CDR2 YNFKEQ. After removal of 8 bases from V and 0 bases from J, the junction contained 8 bases not matched to a gene. The CDR3 bases are TGTGCCAGCGCTCTGGGCGGGGGGGACTCCTACAATGAGCAGTTCTTC. It is translated as CASALGGGDSYNEQFF.

The chain links TRBV7-2 to TRBJ2-1; 8 nucleotides align to TRBD2. Germline V gene sequence: CDR1 SGHTA, CDR2 FQGNSA. This CDR3 is built from 15 residues. The trim removed 1 base at V and 7 bases at J, leaving 6 bases unmatched. CDR3 sequence: CASSLDRGGANEQFF. As DNA, the CDR3 is TGTGCCAGCAGCTTAGATCGGGGGGGCGCAAATGAGCAGTTCTTC.

This clone was seen a few times. Other DNA sequences in the same sample also yield this CDR3. The chain carries TRBV7-9 and TRBJ2-7, with 9 bases aligning to TRBD1. The germline CDR1 and CDR2 sequences are SEHNR and FQNEAQ (reference sequence). The junction had 5 bases not matched to a gene; V was cut back by 5 bases and J by 0 bases. This CDR3 comprises 15 residues. The CDR3 sequence is CASSPGQGSSYEQYF. DNA of the CDR3: TGTGCCAGCAGCCCTGGACAGGGGTCCTCCTACGAGCAGTACTTC.

The V call is TRBV5-1, the J call TRBJ1-2; TRBD1 might be the D (5 bases). V lost 0 bases to trimming and J lost 8 bases, with 17 bases between them. The CDR3 runs to 15 residues. Germline V gene sequence: CDR1 SGHRS, CDR2 YFSETQ. The CDR3 region is CASSLARQGIEGYTF. CDR3 bases: TGCGCCAGCAGCTTGGCCAGGCAGGGCATCGAGGGCTACACCTTC.

The chain employs TRBV5-6 and TRBJ2-4; 7 bases are a match to TRBD1. This CDR3 comprises 15 residues. CDR1 and CDR2 from the germline V gene are SGHDT and YYEEEE. Trimming removed 3 bases from V and 6 bases from J; junction bases left unmatched: 9. CDR3: CASSSTDRPLNIQYF. The CDR3 DNA is TGTGCCAGCAGCTCCACGGACAGGCCTCTAAACATTCAGTACTTC.

The chain has TRBV4-2 and TRBJ2-7; tentatively, D is TRBD2 (6 bases). The CDR3 spans 16 residues. Trimming removed 4 bases from V and 4 bases from J, with 20 bases in between. Germline V gene data show CDR1 as LGHNA and CDR2 as YNFKEQ. The CDR3 nucleotides are TGTGCCAGCAGCCCCGGGCGGGACCCCGGGCTTTACGAGCAGTACTTC. This gives the protein CASSPGRDPGLYEQYF.

This clone has only a few counts. The chain joins TRBV11-2 to TRBJ2-3; the D is unclear. Germline CDR1 and CDR2: SGHAT and FQNNGV. The CDR3 length is 16 residues. V shed 4 bases and J shed 5 bases, with 19 bases lying between them. CDR3 protein: CASSSRQRDWVDTQYF. The CDR3 DNA sequence: TGTGCCAGCAGCTCACGTCAGCGAGATTGGGTAGATACGCAGTATTTT.

In its sample, this clone was seen a few times. The V gene is TRBV5-4, the J gene TRBJ1-6; TRBD1 matches at 9 bases. The V segment lost 4 bases and the J segment 6 bases; nucleotides outside the gene matches: 2. The CDR3 covers 14 residues. Germline CDR1 and CDR2: SGHNT and YYREEE (reference sequence). The CDR3 spells CASSRDRVNSPLHF. DNA for the CDR3: TGTGCCAGCAGCCGGGACAGGGTTAATTCACCCCTCCACTTT.

V and J are TRBV9 and TRBJ2-4; 12 positions agree with TRBD1. V gave up 3 bases and J gave up 8 bases; unmatched junction bases: 9. Germline V gene sequence: CDR1 SGDLS, CDR2 YYNGEE. This CDR3 contains 16 residues. CDR3 sequence reads: CASSGGPGTGGHIQYF. The CDR3, as DNA: TGTGCCAGCAGCGGAGGCCCCGGGACAGGGGGCCACATTCAGTACTTC.

The sample holds many counts of this clone. The V and J genes are TRBV23-1 and TRBJ1-2; the match to TRBD1 covers 8 bases. TRBV23-1 is classed as an ORF, of uncertain function. With 7 bases clipped from V and 6 bases from J, the junction kept 4 bases outside the gene matches. This CDR3 is 12 amino acids long. The CDR3 here is CASKRQGNGYTF. The CDR3 DNA sequence: TGCGCCAGCAAGCGACAGGGGAATGGCTACACCTTC.

The J gene is TRBJ2-5, the V gene TRBV5-1; 14 bases fit TRBD2. This CDR3 has 15 amino acids. V lost 2 bases, J lost 6 bases, and 3 bases stayed unmatched. Germline loops: CDR1 SGHRS, CDR2 YFSETQ. CDR3 nucleotide sequence: TGCGCCAGCAGCTTCGGGACTAGCGGGAGTAAGACCCAGTACTTC. This codes for CASSFGTSGSKTQYF.

V usage is TRBV30 and J usage is TRBJ1-2; D may be TRBD1 (6 bases). Trimming stripped 3 bases from V and 4 bases from J, with 12 bases between. The CDR3 covers 13 residues. Germline CDR1 GTSNPN, CDR2 SVGIG (reference sequence). The CDR3 nucleotides are TGTGCCTGGAGCGGGGGGGCGAGCTATGGCTACACCTTC. Encoded protein: CAWSGGASYGYTF. Full variable domain (missing parts from reference TRBV30 and TRBJ1-2): SQTIHQWPATLVQPVGSPLSLECTVEGTSNPNLYWYRQAAGRGLQLLFYSVGIGQISSEVPQNLSASRPQDRQFILSSKKLLLSDSGFYLCAWSGGASYGYTFGSGTRLTVV.

This clone appeared a few times. The chain employs TRBV7-6 and TRBJ1-5; TRBD1 aligns across 9 bases. The CDR3 has 12 amino acids. Germline lookup yields CDR1 SGHVS and CDR2 FNYEAQ. The junction had 4 bases not matched to a gene; V was cut back by 11 bases and J by 5 bases. The CDR3 loop reads CAGDREDQPQHF. The CDR3 DNA follows: TGTGCCGGGGACAGGGAGGATCAGCCCCAGCATTTT.

This clone was seen a handful of times. This chain joins TRBV9 and TRBJ2-1; D is perhaps TRBD2 (6 bases). V dropped 4 bases and J dropped 10 bases, with 24 bases sitting between them. Germline V lookup: CDR1 SGDLS, CDR2 YYNGEE. The CDR3 is 16 residues long. The DNA of the CDR3 is TGTGCCAGCAGCCCCCATAGCGGCTCATTGGGGAGGGAGCAGTTCTTC. Its protein is CASSPHSGSLGREQFF.

The V gene is TRBV9, the J gene TRBJ1-2; 7 bases line up with TRBD1. This CDR3 spans 15 amino acids. The V gene's germline CDR1 is SGDLS and CDR2 YYNGEE. Trimming at V came to 4 bases and at J to 0 bases, leaving 6 bases not matched to a gene. The CDR3 here is CASSPHRGPNYGYTF. DNA for the CDR3: TGTGCCAGCAGCCCCCACAGGGGCCCTAACTATGGCTACACCTTC.

The gene calls are TRBV5-1 and TRBJ2-1, with 13 bases fitting TRBD2. The CDR3 is made up of 18 amino acids. Germline CDR1 SGHRS, CDR2 YFSETQ. V gave up 0 bases and J gave up 9 bases; unmatched junction bases: 12. CDR3 sequence (DNA): TGCGCCAGCAGCTTGGCCCCTCGGACTAGCGGGGGTACGGCTGAGCAGTTCTTC. This gives the protein CASSLAPRTSGGTAEQFF.

This chain connects TRBV5-1 to TRBJ2-3; TRBD1 might be the D (5 bases). Germline CDR1 and CDR2: SGHRS and YFSETQ. With 0 bases removed from V and 2 bases from J, the gap between germline ends came to 7 bases. CDR3 length: 14 amino acids. For the CDR3, the DNA is TGCGCCAGCAGCTTGGACAGGTACACAGATACGCAGTATTTT. Its protein is CASSLDRYTDTQYF.

The gene calls are TRBV19 and TRBJ1-5, with 7 bases that match TRBD1. CDR1 and CDR2 (germline): LNHDA, SQIVND (reference sequence). V shed 5 bases, J shed 4 bases, and the junction held 8 bases outside the gene matches. This CDR3 is 15 amino acids long. The CDR3 region is CASSSKGGPNQPQHF. The CDR3 DNA follows: TGTGCCAGTAGTTCCAAAGGGGGCCCGAATCAGCCCCAGCATTTT. The full variable domain, completed using reference TRBV19 and TRBJ1-5, is DGGITQSPKYLFRKEGQNVTLSCEQNLNHDAMYWYRQDPGQGLRLIYYSQIVNDFQKGDIAEGYSVSREKKESFPLTVTSAQKNPTAFYLCASSSKGGPNQPQHFGDGTRLSIL.

The chain employs TRBV11-1 and TRBJ1-2; D is perhaps TRBD1 (5 bases). The CDR3 runs 14 residues. Germline CDR1 and CDR2: SGHAT and FQDESV (reference sequence). Trimming removed 5 bases from V and 5 bases from J, with 15 bases in between. Here the CDR3 DNA reads TGTGCCAGCAGCAAGGGACTCCCTGCATATGGCTACACCTTC. Protein product: CASSKGLPAYGYTF.

CDR3 bases: TGTGCCAGCAGCCCCGGCCAGGGGGAGAACACTGAAGCTTTCTTT. Protein product: CASSPGQGENTEAFF. The gene calls are TRBV7-9 and TRBJ1-1; the match to TRBD1 covers 7 bases. J was trimmed by 1 base and V by 5 bases; bases with no gene match: 7. Germline V gene sequence: CDR1 SEHNR, CDR2 FQNEAQ (reference sequence). There are 15 residues in the CDR3. Full variable domain (outside the CDR3, taken from reference TRBV7-9 and TRBJ1-1): DTGVSQNPRHKITKRGQNVTFRCDPISEHNRLYWYRQTLGQGPEFLTYFQNEAQLEKSRLLSDRFSAERPKGSFSTLEIQRTEQGDSAMYLCASSPGQGENTEAFFGQGTRLTVV.

The V call is TRBV4-1, the J call TRBJ1-3, with D maybe TRBD1 (6 bases). Germline V gene data show CDR1 as MGHRA and CDR2 as YSYEKL. CDR3 length: 14 residues. V lost 4 bases, J lost 4 bases, and 11 bases lay in between. CDR3 coding DNA: TGCGCCAGCAGCCCGGGACATACAGGAAACACCATATATTTT. It specifies CASSPGHTGNTIYF.

The rearrangement joins TRBV6-6 to TRBJ1-2; no reliable D call. V dropped 5 bases and J dropped 3 bases, with 7 bases sitting between them. The length of the CDR3 is 12 residues. CDR1 and CDR2 (germline): MNHNY, SVGAGI (reference sequence). Here the CDR3 DNA reads TGTGCCAGCAGTCCTCTCGACTATGGCTACACCTTC. It yields the protein CASSPLDYGYTF.